This entry lists 4 T cell receptor beta chains sequenced from one sample in a study of shared clonotypes between healthy human individuals. Data came from immunoSEQ multiplex PCR; TCRdb stores just in-frame clones and leaves some out. The table includes 2 million to 2.5 million clones, more than 85% detected once. The source material was naive CD4+ T cells from PBMCs. Subset in this sample: CD45RA+ positively selected. The receptors shown here come from a man aged 18 to 30 in good health. Some clones in this sample may be carry-over from other donors' samples.

This chain connects TRBV19 to TRBJ1-4; D gene ambiguous. The CDR3 contains 14 residues. Germline V lookup: CDR1 LNHDA, CDR2 SQIVND (reference sequence). Trimming took off 3 bases at V and 0 bases at J, with 5 bases between the two ends. CDR3 residues: CASSIEPTNEKLFF. CDR3 sequence (DNA): TGTGCCAGTAGTATCGAGCCAACTAATGAAAAACTGTTTTTT.

This chain uses TRBV28 with TRBJ1-1; 8 positions match TRBD1. CDR3 length: 15 residues. J lost 6 bases, V lost 5 bases, and 11 bases had no gene match. Germline V lookup: CDR1 MDHEN, CDR2 SYDVKM. The CDR3 loop is CASSPPTGAVAEAFF. DNA for the CDR3: TGTGCCAGCAGTCCTCCGACAGGGGCAGTAGCTGAAGCTTTCTTT.

The J gene is TRBJ1-2, the V gene TRBV18; D unresolved. The CDR3 has 16 residues. Germline lookup yields CDR1 KGHSH and CDR2 LQKENI. V was pared by 0 bases and J by 3 bases, with 14 bases between. CDR3 sequence reads: CASSPPLGGNYYGYTF. The CDR3 nucleotides read TGTGCCAGCTCACCACCGCTGGGTGGCAATTACTATGGCTACACCTTC.

This chain links TRBV5-1 with TRBJ2-3, with 11 bases lining up with TRBD2. The CDR3 runs 18 residues. Germline V gene lookup returns CDR1 SGHRS and CDR2 YFSETQ. V gave up 3 bases and J gave up 3 bases; unmatched junction bases: 12. The CDR3, as DNA: TGCGCCAGCAGCTCCCCTAGCGGGAGGAGCGTTAGGACAGATACGCAGTATTTT. It translates to CASSSPSGRSVRTDTQYF.